This entry is about one TCR beta chain. The record originates from a study of control samples from healthy donors and cancer patients. CDR3 size: 18 residues. Trimming removed 6 bases at V and 1 base at J, with 24 bases between. CDR1 and CDR2 (germline): MDHEN, SYDVKM. The repertoire was sequenced with immunoSEQ multiplex PCR; TCRdb's copy has only in-frame clones and lacks some. The table has roughly 50,000 clones, roughly 94% seen once. Specimen: blood. This chain links TRBV28 with TRBJ1-1, with D perhaps matching TRBD1 (6 bases). The receptor comes from a young man in good health. The CDR3 DNA follows: TGTGCCAGCAGCCTCCGGGACACTGTACTCGGGCCGAACACTGAAGCTTTCTTT. Protein: CASSLRDTVLGPNTEAFF.